This TCR beta chain was obtained from a study of neurological immune-mediated disorders (dated by TCRdb to about 2019). Background for the entire study: Among the 34 multiple sclerosis patients, relapsing-remitting MS was present in around 31 and secondary progressive MS was present in 3. The cohort comprised 65 to 75 subjects: some 14 HAM/TSP patients, some 35 multiple sclerosis patients and approximately 20 healthy controls. The study compared peripheral blood TCR-beta repertoires of HTLV-I-associated myelopathy (HAM/TSP) patients, multiple sclerosis patients and healthy controls using UMI-based sequencing. Longitudinal samples, technical triplicates and paired sorted CD4+ and CD8+ T-cell subsets, alongside PBMC samples, were included among the 90 to 130 TCR-beta libraries. Here is what the overall study found, with its caveats: No association of the MS cluster with clinical or MRI features was observed, and the need for larger cohorts was stated by the authors. In phylogenetic analysis, the repertoires of 18 of 34 MS patients grouped into a cluster of related CDR3 sequences, which suggests a possible signature at the repertoire level. The highest TCR clonal expansion was observed in HAM/TSP patients, whereas the lowest was observed in MS patients, even when compared with healthy controls. Expanded clones from different subjects shared no identical CDR3 amino acid sequences, which suggests that TCR-beta repertoires were private in all groups.

This clonotype was recorded at least ten times. Its antigen is not yet known. Base qualities are not provided; no much larger clone lies one nucleotide away. cDNA was synthesized by template-switch 5'RACE using a primer carrying a 10-nucleotide random unique molecular identifier by which each TCR transcript was tagged. Every sequencing run covered 15-18 subjects and yielded more than 170 million TCR-beta sequences. The RNeasy kit was used for extraction of total RNA. TCR-beta VDJ regions were amplified with primers for the TCR constant region and the 5'RACE anchor, using the KAPA Real-time Library Amplification kit. Sample indexes and Illumina adaptors were added in a first PCR, after which library yield was increased in a second PCR. After purification with Ampure beads, the TCR product of roughly 650 bp was size-selected on a 2% E-gel SizeSelection system. Before pooling, library quality was assessed on a Bioanalyzer, concentration was determined with Qubit, and library quantification was performed with the Kapa Library Quantification kit. An Illumina HiSeq 2500 sequenced the libraries paired-end 2 x 150 bp. To increase sequence diversity, about 23-32% phiX was spiked into each library pool. For the original study's pipeline: The quality-filtered reads were processed with the UMI-based MiGEC pipeline, whose error correction step removed more than 80% of the raw TCR sequences. VDJ genes were aligned to IMGT germline references, and clonotypes were defined by unique CDR3 amino acid sequence plus V-J genes. VDJtools evaluated clonal expansion, Shannon diversity and CDR3 relatedness (CalcPairwiseDistances, ClusterSamples); CLCbio workbench built phylogenetic trees. Clones with at least 8 unique UMIs were defined as expanded, with this threshold being based on coefficient-of-variation modelling across technical triplicates. TCRdb reprocessed the public reads (quality trimming at Q25 with fastp, clone calling with MiXCR) and kept in-frame beta chains. Records with the same CDR3 protein are collapsed into one entry carrying the most frequent genes and DNA. The V and J calls here are based on TCRdb, not the publication. Present in this sample are tens of thousands of distinct CDR3 sequences, 2.5% to 3% of which were seen just once. Of the sample, roughly 1.2% falls within the top ten clones.

Unsorted PBMC libraries were generated from 2 million PBMCs stored in RNAlater at -80 °C until RNA extraction. The multiple sclerosis patients were enrolled in a US clinical protocol that used magnetic resonance imaging to evaluate disease progression. Peripheral blood underwent Ficoll-Hypaque density gradient centrifugation to isolate PBMCs, which were then cryopreserved in liquid nitrogen. The CDR3 covers 14 residues, taking in both the cysteine and the phenylalanine. The CDR3 DNA has 42 bases and is translated from base 1. Cut back by 4 bases and 2 bases, the V and J ends lie 12 bases apart. CDR1 and CDR2, looked up from the germline V gene (reference sequence), are DFQATT and SNEGSKA.

The TCR comes from a woman aged 25 to 39 with multiple sclerosis. The chain links TRBV20-1 with TRBJ2-1; TRBD2 is possibly the D segment (5 matching bases). Sequencing input: PBMCs. The CDR3 reads CSANSDRAYNEQFF. DNA sequence: TGCAGTGCTAATAGCGATAGGGCCTACAATGAGCAGTTCTTC.